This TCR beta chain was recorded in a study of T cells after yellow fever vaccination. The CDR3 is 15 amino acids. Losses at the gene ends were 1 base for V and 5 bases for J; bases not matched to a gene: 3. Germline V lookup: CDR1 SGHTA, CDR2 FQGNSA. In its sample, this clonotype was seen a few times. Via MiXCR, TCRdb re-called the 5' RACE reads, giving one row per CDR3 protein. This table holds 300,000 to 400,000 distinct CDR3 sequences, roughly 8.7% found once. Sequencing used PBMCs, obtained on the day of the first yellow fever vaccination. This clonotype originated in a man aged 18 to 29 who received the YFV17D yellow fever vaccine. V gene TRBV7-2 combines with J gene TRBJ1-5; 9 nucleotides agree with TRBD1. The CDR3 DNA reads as TGTGCCAGCAGCTTAGTCAGGACAGGGGATCAGCCCCAGCATTTT. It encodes CASSLVRTGDQPQHF.